Reported below is one T cell receptor (beta chain). What it recognizes is unknown. Generated by immunoSEQ multiplex PCR, the TCRdb table keeps only in-frame clones and is missing some. The sample has about 1,900,000 clones; about 94% are singletons. The sample comes from a study of shared clonotypes between healthy human individuals. Selected positively for CCR7 and CD45RO-negative, naive CD8 cells excluded terminally differentiated effector memory CD45RA+ cells. V was pared by 1 base and J by 5 bases, with 12 bases between. Germline CDR1 and CDR2: SGHVS and FQNEAQ. This CDR3 has 15 amino acids. Study-level results: Sampling was confined to blood; repertoires within tissues likely differ. Sequencing of the sorted subsets was shown by rarefaction to be incomplete despite large depth. Across four donors, naive CD4 shared around 5.3%, naive CD8 approximately 3.5%, memory CD4 roughly 2.4%, memory CD8 0.4% to 0.5%. Memory subsets had estimated richness that was generally smaller than that of naive subsets.

The V call is TRBV7-8, the J call TRBJ2-1, with D perhaps TRBD2 (6 bases). This clonotype originated in a young man in good health. The specimen sequenced was naive CD8+ T cells sorted from blood. In DNA, the CDR3 is TGTGCCAGCAGCTTAGTGGAGGGTCAGCACAATGAGCAGTTCTTC. Protein: CASSLVEGQHNEQFF.